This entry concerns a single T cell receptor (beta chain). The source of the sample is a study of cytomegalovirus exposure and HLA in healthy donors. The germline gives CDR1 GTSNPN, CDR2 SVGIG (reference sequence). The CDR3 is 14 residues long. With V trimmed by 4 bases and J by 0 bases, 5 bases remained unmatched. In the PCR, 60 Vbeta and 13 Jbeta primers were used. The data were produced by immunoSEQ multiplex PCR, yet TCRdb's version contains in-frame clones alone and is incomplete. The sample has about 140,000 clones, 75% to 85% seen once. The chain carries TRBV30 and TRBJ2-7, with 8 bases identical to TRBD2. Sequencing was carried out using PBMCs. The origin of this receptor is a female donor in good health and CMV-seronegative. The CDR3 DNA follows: TGTGCCTGGAACGGCGGGGGGTCCTCCTACGAGCAGTACTTC. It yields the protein CAWNGGGSSYEQYF. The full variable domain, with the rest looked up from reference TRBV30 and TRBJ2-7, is SQTIHQWPATLVQPVGSPLSLECTVEGTSNPNLYWYRQAAGRGLQLLFYSVGIGQISSEVPQNLSASRPQDRQFILSSKKLLLSDSGFYLCAWNGGGSSYEQYFGPGTRLTVT.